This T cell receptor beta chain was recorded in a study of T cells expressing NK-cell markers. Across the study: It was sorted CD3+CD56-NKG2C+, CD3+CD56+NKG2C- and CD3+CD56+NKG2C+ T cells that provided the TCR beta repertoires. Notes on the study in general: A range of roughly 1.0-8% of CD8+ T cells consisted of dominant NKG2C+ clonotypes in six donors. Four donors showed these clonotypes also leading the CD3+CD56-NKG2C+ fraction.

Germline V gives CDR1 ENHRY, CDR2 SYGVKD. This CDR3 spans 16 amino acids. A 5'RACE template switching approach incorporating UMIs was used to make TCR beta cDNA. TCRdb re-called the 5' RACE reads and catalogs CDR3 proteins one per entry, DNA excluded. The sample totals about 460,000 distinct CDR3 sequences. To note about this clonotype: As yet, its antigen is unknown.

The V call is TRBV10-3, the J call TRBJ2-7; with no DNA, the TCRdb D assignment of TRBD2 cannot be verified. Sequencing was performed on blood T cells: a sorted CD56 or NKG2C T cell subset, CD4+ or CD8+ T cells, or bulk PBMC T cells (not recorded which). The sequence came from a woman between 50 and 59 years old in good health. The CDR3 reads CAISQTSGRARREQYF.